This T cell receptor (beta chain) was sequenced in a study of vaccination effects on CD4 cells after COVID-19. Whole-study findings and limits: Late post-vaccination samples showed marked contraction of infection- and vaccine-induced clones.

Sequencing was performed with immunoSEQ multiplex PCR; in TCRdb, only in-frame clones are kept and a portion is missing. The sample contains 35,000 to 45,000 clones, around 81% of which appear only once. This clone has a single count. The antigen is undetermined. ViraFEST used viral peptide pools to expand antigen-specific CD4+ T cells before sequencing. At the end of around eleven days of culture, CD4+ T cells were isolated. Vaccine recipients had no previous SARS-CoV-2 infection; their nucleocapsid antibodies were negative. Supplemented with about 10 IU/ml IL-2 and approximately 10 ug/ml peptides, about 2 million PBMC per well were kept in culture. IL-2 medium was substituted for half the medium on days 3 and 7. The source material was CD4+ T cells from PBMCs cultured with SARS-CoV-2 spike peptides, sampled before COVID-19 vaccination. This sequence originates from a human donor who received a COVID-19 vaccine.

CDR3 in DNA: TGTGCCAGCAGCTCCCTGACTGAACTCTCCTACAATGAGCAGTTCTTC. Protein sequence: CASSSLTELSYNEQFF. The V and J genes are TRBV5-6 and TRBJ2-1; D gene unclear. The germline V gene encodes CDR1 SGHDT and CDR2 YYEEEE. The V end was cut by 3 bases, the J end by 0 bases, with 13 bases between. CDR3 length: 16 amino acids.